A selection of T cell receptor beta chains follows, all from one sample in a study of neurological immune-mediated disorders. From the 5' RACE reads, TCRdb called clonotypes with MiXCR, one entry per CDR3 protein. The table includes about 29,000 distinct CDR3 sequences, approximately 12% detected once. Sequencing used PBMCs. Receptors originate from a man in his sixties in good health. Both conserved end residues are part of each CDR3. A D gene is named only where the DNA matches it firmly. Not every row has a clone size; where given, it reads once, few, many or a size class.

CDR3aa: CSVEVGGGTEAFF; CDR3nt: TGCAGCGTTGAAGTCGGGGGGGGAACTGAAGCTTTCTTT; d_gene: .; v_gene: TRBV29-1; j_gene: TRBJ1-1; abundance: many
CDR3aa: CAISVQAYEQYF; CDR3nt: TGTGCCATCAGTGTACAGGCCTACGAGCAGTACTTC; d_gene: .; v_gene: TRBV10-3; j_gene: TRBJ2-7; abundance: many
CDR3aa: CASSLGQGRTEAFF; CDR3nt: TGCGCCAGCAGCTTGGGGCAGGGGAGAACTGAAGCTTTCTTT; d_gene: .; v_gene: TRBV5-1; j_gene: TRBJ1-1; abundance: many
CDR3aa: CASTEGGRSYNEQFF; CDR3nt: TGTGCCAGCACCGAGGGGGGGAGGTCCTACAATGAGCAGTTCTTC; d_gene: .; v_gene: TRBV5-8; j_gene: TRBJ2-1; abundance: many
CDR3aa: CATSGRTGTGYTF; CDR3nt: TGTGCCACCAGTGGGAGAACCGGTACTGGCTACACCTTC; d_gene: .; v_gene: TRBV24-1; j_gene: TRBJ1-2; abundance: many
CDR3aa: CAISGLERDTQYF; CDR3nt: TGTGCCATCAGTGGGCTAGAGAGAGATACGCAGTATTTT; d_gene: .; v_gene: TRBV10-3; j_gene: TRBJ2-3; abundance: many
CDR3aa: CSFRVQGASEETQYF; CDR3nt: TGCAGCTTCCGAGTACAGGGGGCATCTGAGGAGACCCAGTACTTC; d_gene: TRBD1; v_gene: TRBV29-1; j_gene: TRBJ2-5; abundance: many
CDR3aa: CATSRDRGRLAHEQFF; CDR3nt: TGTGCCACCAGCAGAGATCGGGGACGTCTAGCTCATGAGCAGTTCTTC; d_gene: .; v_gene: TRBV15; j_gene: TRBJ2-1; abundance: many
CDR3aa: CATSRADRVGDGELFF; CDR3nt: TGTGCCACCAGCAGAGCGGACAGGGTGGGAGACGGGGAGCTGTTTTTT; d_gene: TRBD1; v_gene: TRBV15; j_gene: TRBJ2-2; abundance: medium-sized
CDR3aa: CASSQDPGGSYNEQFF; CDR3nt: TGTGCCAGCAGCCAAGATCCAGGGGGCTCCTACAATGAGCAGTTCTTC; d_gene: TRBD1; v_gene: TRBV3-1; j_gene: TRBJ2-1; abundance: many
CDR3aa: CASMPAGPGPDTQYF; CDR3nt: TGCGCCAGCATGCCCGCAGGTCCAGGCCCGGATACGCAGTATTTT; d_gene: .; v_gene: TRBV10-2; j_gene: TRBJ2-3; abundance: many
CDR3aa: CATSRERSYTEAFF; CDR3nt: TGTGCCACCAGCAGAGAGAGGTCTTACACTGAAGCTTTCTTT; d_gene: .; v_gene: TRBV15; j_gene: TRBJ1-1; abundance: medium-sized
CDR3aa: CSARDISNTGELFF; CDR3nt: TGCAGTGCTAGGGACATCTCGAACACCGGGGAGCTGTTTTTT; d_gene: .; v_gene: TRBV20-1; j_gene: TRBJ2-2; abundance: medium-sized
CDR3aa: CASSPVRSTLNTEVFF; CDR3nt: TGTGCCAGCTCACCGGTCCGGTCTACTTTGAACACTGAAGTTTTCTTT; d_gene: .; v_gene: TRBV18; j_gene: TRBJ1-1; abundance: many
CDR3aa: CATALEASGSFPGELFF; CDR3nt: TGTGCCACCGCTTTAGAGGCTAGCGGGAGTTTCCCCGGGGAGCTGTTTTTT; d_gene: TRBD2; v_gene: TRBV6-5; j_gene: TRBJ2-2; abundance: many
CDR3aa: CASSSPGTQQFF; CDR3nt: TGTGCCAGTAGTTCCCCCGGGACACAACAGTTCTTC; d_gene: .; v_gene: TRBV19; j_gene: TRBJ2-1; abundance: .
CDR3aa: CASRRAGENIQYF; CDR3nt: TGTGCCAGCAGGAGAGCGGGGGAAAACATTCAGTACTTC; d_gene: TRBD2; v_gene: TRBV25-1; j_gene: TRBJ2-4; abundance: medium-sized
CDR3aa: CASSVDSGVGGYTF; CDR3nt: TGTGCCAGCAGCGTAGATTCCGGGGTCGGTGGCTACACCTTC; d_gene: .; v_gene: TRBV9; j_gene: TRBJ1-2; abundance: many
CDR3aa: CASSLSDTYFTDTQYF; CDR3nt: TGTGCCAGCAGTTTATCCGACACGTACTTCACAGATACGCAGTATTTT; d_gene: .; v_gene: TRBV27; j_gene: TRBJ2-3; abundance: many
CDR3aa: CATTRGSGNQPQHF; CDR3nt: TGTGCCACTACTCGGGGAAGCGGCAATCAGCCCCAGCATTTT; d_gene: .; v_gene: TRBV6-2/TRBV6-3; j_gene: TRBJ1-5; abundance: many
CDR3aa: CASSLGLAGLYEQYF; CDR3nt: TGTGCCAGCAGCTTGGGACTAGCGGGATTGTACGAGCAGTACTTC; d_gene: TRBD2; v_gene: TRBV5-6; j_gene: TRBJ2-7; abundance: many
CDR3aa: CASSLGPAREQYF; CDR3nt: TGTGCCAGCAGTTTGGGACCAGCCCGCGAGCAGTACTTC; d_gene: .; v_gene: TRBV12-3/TRBV12-4; j_gene: TRBJ2-7; abundance: many
CDR3aa: CASSGAAVGNEQFF; CDR3nt: TGTGCCAGCAGTGGGGCGGCGGTGGGAAATGAGCAGTTCTTC; d_gene: .; v_gene: TRBV2; j_gene: TRBJ2-1; abundance: many
CDR3aa: CDSSLGVQQETQYF; CDR3nt: TGTGATAGCAGCTTAGGGGTCCAGCAAGAGACCCAGTACTTC; d_gene: .; v_gene: TRBV7-7; j_gene: TRBJ2-5; abundance: .
CDR3aa: CASRRASYNEQFF; CDR3nt: TGTGCCAGCAGAAGAGCTTCTTACAATGAGCAGTTCTTC; d_gene: .; v_gene: TRBV6-2/TRBV6-3; j_gene: TRBJ2-1; abundance: many
CDR3aa: CASSLVGQNYGYTF; CDR3nt: TGTGCCAGCAGCTTGGTGGGACAGAACTATGGCTACACCTTC; d_gene: TRBD1; v_gene: TRBV5-6; j_gene: TRBJ1-2; abundance: many
CDR3aa: CASSAIPTAAYEQYF; CDR3nt: TGTGCCAGCAGTGCGATTCCGACAGCAGCCTACGAGCAGTACTTC; d_gene: .; v_gene: TRBV27; j_gene: TRBJ2-7; abundance: few
CDR3aa: CASSLGVGLGEQFF; CDR3nt: TGTGCCAGCAGCTTAGGAGTAGGGTTGGGTGAGCAGTTCTTC; d_gene: .; v_gene: TRBV11-2; j_gene: TRBJ2-1; abundance: many
CDR3aa: CASSQVSLLGLGLEKLFF; CDR3nt: TGCGCCAGCAGCCAAGTTAGTCTCTTAGGCCTTGGGCTTGAAAAACTGTTTTTT; d_gene: .; v_gene: TRBV4-1; j_gene: TRBJ1-4; abundance: many
CDR3aa: CASSHATENTEAFF; CDR3nt: TGCGCCAGCAGTCACGCAACGGAGAACACTGAAGCTTTCTTT; d_gene: .; v_gene: TRBV5-1; j_gene: TRBJ1-1; abundance: many
CDR3aa: CASSLLADFYEQYF; CDR3nt: TGTGCCAGCAGCTTGCTAGCGGACTTTTACGAGCAGTACTTC; d_gene: TRBD2; v_gene: TRBV5-5; j_gene: TRBJ2-7; abundance: many
CDR3aa: CASSLYLIQNTGELFF; CDR3nt: TGTGCCAGCAGCTTGTACTTGATTCAGAACACCGGGGAGCTGTTTTTT; d_gene: .; v_gene: TRBV5-8; j_gene: TRBJ2-2; abundance: many
CDR3aa: CASSPQGARGTEAFF; CDR3nt: TGTGCCAGCAGCCCCCAGGGGGCTCGTGGGACTGAAGCTTTCTTT; d_gene: TRBD1; v_gene: TRBV7-3; j_gene: TRBJ1-1; abundance: .
CDR3aa: CATSKRLPGQGMWGEKLFF; CDR3nt: TGTGCCACCAGCAAGAGATTGCCGGGACAGGGGATGTGGGGTGAAAAACTGTTTTTT; d_gene: TRBD1; v_gene: TRBV15; j_gene: TRBJ1-4; abundance: many
CDR3aa: CSALAGGGYNEQFF; CDR3nt: TGCAGTGCGTTAGCGGGAGGGGGGTACAATGAGCAGTTCTTC; d_gene: TRBD2; v_gene: TRBV20-1; j_gene: TRBJ2-1; abundance: many
CDR3aa: CASSLSGTGGYNSPLHF; CDR3nt: TGTGCCAGCAGCCTCTCGGGGACAGGGGGCTATAATTCACCCCTCCACTTT; d_gene: TRBD1; v_gene: TRBV5-5; j_gene: TRBJ1-6; abundance: many
CDR3aa: CASSSRLAGGLDEQFF; CDR3nt: TGTGCCAGCAGCTCAAGACTAGCGGGGGGGCTAGATGAGCAGTTCTTC; d_gene: TRBD2; v_gene: TRBV7-8; j_gene: TRBJ2-1; abundance: many
CDR3aa: CASLQGPNTEAFF; CDR3nt: TGTGCCAGTCTACAGGGACCTAACACTGAAGCTTTCTTT; d_gene: .; v_gene: TRBV7-2; j_gene: TRBJ1-1; abundance: many
CDR3aa: CASSFYICSAKRFISGNTIYF; CDR3nt: .; d_gene: .; v_gene: TRBV5-6; j_gene: TRBJ1-3; abundance: .
CDR3aa: CSVEVFRDKAYEQYF; CDR3nt: TGCAGCGTTGAAGTCTTCCGGGACAAAGCCTACGAGCAGTACTTC; d_gene: .; v_gene: TRBV29-1; j_gene: TRBJ2-7; abundance: many
CDR3aa: CASRARQGGFTEAFF; CDR3nt: TGTGCCAGCAGAGCGCGACAGGGGGGGTTCACTGAAGCTTTCTTT; d_gene: TRBD1; v_gene: TRBV6-1; j_gene: TRBJ1-1; abundance: many
CDR3aa: CASSSGGPNQPQHF; CDR3nt: TGTGCCAGCAGCTCAGGGGGCCCCAATCAGCCCCAGCATTTT; d_gene: TRBD1; v_gene: TRBV2; j_gene: TRBJ1-5; abundance: many
CDR3aa: CAAQGRLADKETQYF; CDR3nt: TGTGCCGCTCAGGGTCGCCTAGCGGACAAAGAGACCCAGTACTTC; d_gene: TRBD2; v_gene: TRBV10-3; j_gene: TRBJ2-5; abundance: many
CDR3aa: CASSQEQRAFNEKLFF; CDR3nt: TGTGCCAGCAGCCAAGAGCAGCGGGCATTTAATGAAAAACTGTTTTTT; d_gene: .; v_gene: TRBV3-1; j_gene: TRBJ1-4; abundance: once
CDR3aa: CASSLDGTSLWEQYF; CDR3nt: TGTGCCAGCAGCTTGGATGGGACCTCCCTTTGGGAGCAGTACTTC; d_gene: .; v_gene: TRBV5-6; j_gene: TRBJ2-7; abundance: many
CDR3aa: CASSPSRDSTYEQCF; CDR3nt: TGTGCCAGCAGCCCCTCACGGGACAGCACCTACGAGCAGTGCTTC; d_gene: TRBD1; v_gene: TRBV9; j_gene: TRBJ2-7; abundance: .